Sequencing of this TCR beta chain was carried out in a study of T cells in localized non-small cell lung cancer. Germline V CDR1 and CDR2: SGHRS, YFSETQ. Trimming at V came to 4 bases and at J to 0 bases, leaving 9 bases not matched to a gene. The CDR3 is 16 residues long. Produced via immunoSEQ multiplex PCR; TCRdb's table is partial and in-frame only. Among some 10,000 clones listed, roughly 81% were seen once. This chain connects TRBV5-1 to TRBJ2-5; TRBD2 matches at 7 bases. The sequence came from a male donor at least 60 years old with stage III lung adenocarcinoma. The material sequenced was peripheral blood, taken before any cancer treatment. CDR3 in DNA: TGCGCCAGCAGCACCTCCGGCGGGGGTTACCAAGAGACCCAGTACTTC. This translates into CASSTSGGGYQETQYF.